One and the same sample provided the 30 T cell receptor beta chains below, sequenced in a study of cytomegalovirus exposure and HLA in healthy donors. The PCR had 60 Vbeta and 13 Jbeta primers. Only in-frame clones appear in the TCRdb table, and some are missing; sequencing was by immunoSEQ multiplex PCR. The sample shows approximately 72,000 clones, roughly four fifths of them seen only once. Sequencing used PBMCs. The receptors derive from a man in his late teens or twenties in good health and CMV-seronegative.

The chain combines TRBV28 with TRBJ1-2; D is perhaps TRBD1 (6 bases). The CDR3 totals 15 residues. Germline values: CDR1 MDHEN, CDR2 SYDVKM. Deletions cut 5 bases from V and 7 bases from J, with 20 bases between. Written as DNA, the CDR3 is TGTGCCAGCAGTAACAGGGCTCCCGGCTGGTCTGGCTACACCTTC. Translating gives CASSNRAPGWSGYTF.

This clone was seen only once. The rearrangement uses TRBV7-2 and TRBJ2-1; 7 positions match TRBD2. The germline CDR1 and CDR2 sequences are SGHTA and FQGNSA. Trimming removed 4 bases from V and 4 bases from J; junction bases left unmatched: 10. This CDR3 is 16 amino acids long. For the CDR3, the DNA is TGTGCCAGCAGCTCCGCAGGACGCGGGAGATACAATGAGCAGTTCTTC. It codes for CASSSAGRGRYNEQFF.

The chain links TRBV6-5 to TRBJ1-2; D may be TRBD1 (5 bases). Germline loops: CDR1 MNHEY, CDR2 SVGAGI. There are 14 residues in the CDR3. V was shortened by 2 bases and J by 3 bases, with 10 bases between the two germline ends. The CDR3 sequence is CASSYGAGDYGYTF. DNA of the CDR3: TGTGCCAGCAGTTACGGGGCGGGGGACTATGGCTACACCTTC.

The CDR3 sequence: CASSVGGPSTDTQYF. CDR3 nucleotides: TGTGCCAGCAGCGTAGGGGGCCCTAGCACAGATACGCAGTATTTT. J is TRBJ2-3 and V is TRBV9; tentatively, D is TRBD1 (5 bases). The length of the CDR3 is 15 residues. Germline loops: CDR1 SGDLS, CDR2 YYNGEE. The V end was cut by 0 bases, the J end by 0 bases, with 8 bases between.

The V and J genes are TRBV4-2 and TRBJ1-1; perhaps TRBD1 as D (5 bases). Trimming cost V 0 bases and J 11 bases, with 19 bases left between them. The CDR3 extends over 15 amino acids. Germline values: CDR1 LGHNA, CDR2 YNFKEQ. The DNA of the CDR3 is TGTGCCAGCAGCCAAGATGGGGCAGGAAAAGCTGTTGCTTTCTTT. Protein product: CASSQDGAGKAVAFF.

This clone was observed a handful of times. The identical CDR3 is also encoded by other nucleotide sequences in the sample. The chain combines TRBV29-1 with TRBJ2-3, with no clear D. The CDR3 covers 13 residues. From germline, CDR1 is SQVTM and CDR2 ANQGSEA. Trimming stripped 4 bases from V and 3 bases from J, with 11 bases between. The chain's CDR3 is CSVGFQVTDTQYF. As DNA, the CDR3 is TGCAGCGTTGGGTTTCAGGTAACAGATACGCAGTATTTT.

The chain recombines TRBV7-3 with TRBJ2-2, with 9 bases lining up with TRBD2. This CDR3 is built from 15 residues. Trimming at V came to 5 bases and at J to 3 bases, leaving 4 bases not matched to a gene. In germline, CDR1 is SGHTA, CDR2 FQGTGA. The CDR3 bases are TGTGCCAGCAGCCCAGGGACTAGCTACACCGGGGAGCTGTTTTTT. It translates to CASSPGTSYTGELFF.

The gene calls are TRBV27 and TRBJ1-2; D might be TRBD1 (5 bases). The germline gives CDR1 MNHEY, CDR2 SMNVEV (reference sequence). Trimming shortened V by 5 bases and J by 7 bases, and 14 bases separated the two germline ends. The CDR3 is 13 amino acids. The CDR3 reads CASSGGIGLGYTF. The CDR3 nucleotides read TGTGCCAGCAGTGGGGGGATAGGCCTTGGCTACACCTTC.

The V gene is TRBV7-3, the J gene TRBJ1-4; no reliable D call. V lost 2 bases and J lost 6, with 7 bases in between. The CDR3 length is 13 residues. Germline V gene lookup returns CDR1 SGHTA and CDR2 FQGTGA. CDR3: CASSLSSDEKLFF. The CDR3 DNA reads TGTGCCAGCAGCTTATCCTCGGATGAAAAACTGTTTTTT.

The rearrangement joins TRBV4-1 to TRBJ2-7; 13 nucleotides agree with TRBD2. The length of the CDR3 is 17 residues. Germline values: CDR1 MGHRA, CDR2 YSYEKL. V lost 1 base to trimming and J lost 1 base; unmatched junction nucleotides: 4. CDR3 coding DNA: TGCGCCAGCAGCCAAGGGGGGGGACTAGCGGGATCCTACGAGCAGTACTTC. Translated: CASSQGGGLAGSYEQYF.

This clone showed up just a few times. The chain recombines TRBV30 with TRBJ1-2; 10 bases line up with TRBD1. This CDR3 contains 16 residues. The J segment lost 4 bases and the V segment lost 3 bases, leaving 11 bases of the junction unmatched. In germline, CDR1 is GTSNPN, CDR2 SVGIG (reference sequence). The DNA for the CDR3 is TGTGCCTGGAGCCTTCAGGGACAGGGGATTTTCTATGGCTACACCTTC. Amino acids: CAWSLQGQGIFYGYTF.

The chain links TRBV29-1 to TRBJ1-1; no reliable D call. Germline V lookup: CDR1 SQVTM, CDR2 ANQGSEA. V gave up 3 bases and J gave up 2 bases, with 13 bases separating them. This CDR3 has 14 residues. The CDR3 nucleotides read TGCAGCGTTGACATTCCAGTGAAAAACACTGAAGCTTTCTTT. It yields the protein CSVDIPVKNTEAFF.

This chain connects TRBV4-1 to TRBJ1-4, with 8 bases that match TRBD1. J lost 6 bases, V lost 4 bases, and 10 bases had no gene match. Germline-derived CDR1 and CDR2 are MGHRA and YSYEKL. This CDR3 region has 16 residues. CDR3 DNA: TGCGCCAGCAGCCTGAGGGGGACAGGCTTGCATGAAAAACTGTTTTTT. Translated, it gives CASSLRGTGLHEKLFF.

The V and J genes are TRBV15 and TRBJ2-6; 8 bases align to TRBD2. V lost 9 bases, J lost 2 bases, and 6 bases stayed unmatched. CDR1 is LNHNV and CDR2 is YYDKDF in the germline V gene (reference sequence). The CDR3 consists of 15 residues. In DNA, the CDR3 is TGTGCCACGAGACGCGGGGGGACTGGGGCCAACGTCCTGACTTTC. Encoded protein: CATRRGGTGANVLTF.

This chain uses TRBV30 with TRBJ1-6; a possible D gene is TRBD1 (5 bases). The germline gives CDR1 GTSNPN, CDR2 SVGIG (reference sequence). Trimming removed 2 bases from V and 10 bases from J, with 12 bases in between. The CDR3 runs to 13 residues. The CDR3 coding sequence is TGTGCCTGGAGTATTGACAGTCAATCACCCCTCCACTTT. It yields the protein CAWSIDSQSPLHF.

The genes are TRBV7-2 and TRBJ2-3; D is undetermined. Germline V gene data show CDR1 as SGHTA and CDR2 as FQGNSA. This CDR3 has 14 residues. The germline V and J ends were trimmed by 5 bases and 2 bases, with 11 bases remaining between them. CDR3 loop: CASSLPSSTDTQYF. CDR3 sequence (DNA): TGTGCCAGCAGCCTCCCGTCGTCCACAGATACGCAGTATTTT.

The chain couples TRBV5-4 to TRBJ2-5; 7 nucleotides line up with TRBD1. V shed 3 bases, J shed 4 bases, and the junction held 9 bases outside the gene matches. The CDR3 runs 15 residues. Looked up from germline, CDR1 is SGHNT and CDR2 is YYREEE (reference sequence). This CDR3 reads CASSSTTGNAETQYF. The CDR3 nucleotides are TGTGCCAGCAGCTCAACGACAGGGAACGCAGAGACCCAGTACTTC. Based on the CDR3 plus reference TRBV5-4 and TRBJ2-5, the full variable domain is ETGVTQSPTHLIKTRGQQVTLRCSSQSGHNTVSWYQQALGQGPQFIFQYYREEENGRGNFPPRFSGLQFPNYSSELNVNALELDDSALYLCASSSTTGNAETQYFGPGTRLLVL.

With regard to this clone: This specimen includes other DNA sequences encoding the same CDR3. This chain links TRBV27 with TRBJ1-1; 9 nucleotides match TRBD1. Losses at the gene ends were 6 bases for V and 1 base for J; bases not matched to a gene: 3. The CDR3 loop spans 14 amino acids. Germline assignment: CDR1 MNHEY and CDR2 SMNVEV (reference sequence). CDR3 DNA: TGTGCCAGCAGCCTACAGGGGGCGAACACTGAAGCTTTCTTT. Protein sequence: CASSLQGANTEAFF.

V usage is TRBV5-1 and J usage is TRBJ2-4, with D hard to call. The CDR3 spans 14 residues. With 8 bases removed from V and 1 base from J, the gap between germline ends came to 13 bases. From germline, CDR1 is SGHRS and CDR2 YFSETQ. The CDR3 nucleotides are TGCGCCAGACGACGACATACTGCCAAAAACATTCAGTACTTC. Translated: CARRRHTAKNIQYF.

This clone was picked up a small number of times. CDR3 DNA sequence: TGCGCCAGCAGCTGGAAGGCCGGGACTAGCGGGGCCTTAAACACCGGGGAGCTGTTTTTT. Encoded protein: CASSWKAGTSGALNTGELFF. The chain joins TRBV5-1 to TRBJ2-2, with 13 nucleotides matching TRBD2. Germline V gives CDR1 SGHRS, CDR2 YFSETQ. After removal of 3 bases from V and 2 bases from J, the junction contained 13 bases not matched to a gene. This CDR3 comprises 20 residues.

The rearrangement uses TRBV7-9 and TRBJ2-7; 11 bases align to TRBD2. The CDR3 is 15 amino acids. CDR1 is SEHNR, CDR2 FQNEAQ, per germline (reference sequence). With V trimmed by 5 bases and J by 7 bases, 10 bases remained unmatched. This chain's CDR3 is CASSRPTSGAGEQYF. In nucleotides, the CDR3 is TGTGCCAGCAGCCGCCCGACTAGCGGGGCAGGGGAGCAGTACTTC.

The chain carries TRBV7-8 and TRBJ1-2, with a tentative D call TRBD1 (5 bases). Germline V gives CDR1 SGHVS, CDR2 FQNEAQ. The CDR3 loop spans 14 amino acids. V dropped 0 bases and J dropped 9 bases, with 14 bases sitting between them. CDR3 in amino acids: CASSLALGRDRYTF. The DNA for the CDR3 is TGTGCCAGCAGCTTAGCATTGGGCAGGGATCGCTACACCTTC.

This chain uses TRBV11-1 with TRBJ2-7, with a weak D call TRBD2 (5 bases). Looked up from germline, CDR1 is SGHAT and CDR2 is FQDESV (reference sequence). The CDR3 is made up of 16 amino acids. The ends were cut back, 4 bases at V and 1 base at J, with 17 bases in the middle. In nucleotides, the CDR3 is TGTGCCAGCAGCTCCCTTGGTAGCGTTCGGTCCTACGAGCAGTACTTC. It specifies CASSSLGSVRSYEQYF.

V gene TRBV10-3 combines with J gene TRBJ2-5, with no clear D. This CDR3 contains 12 residues. Germline V gene lookup returns CDR1 ENHRY and CDR2 SYGVKD. The V end lost 5 bases, the J end lost 0 bases, and 4 bases lay between the germline ends. DNA of the CDR3: TGTGCCATCAGTCACAACCAAGAGACCCAGTACTTC. Protein product: CAISHNQETQYF.

This chain joins TRBV28 and TRBJ2-7, with D possibly matching TRBD1 (6 bases). The CDR3 covers 17 residues. V was pared by 2 bases and J by 3 bases, with 20 bases between. Germline V gene sequence: CDR1 MDHEN, CDR2 SYDVKM. Here the CDR3 reads CASSLTLTGRPNYEQYF. CDR3 sequence (DNA): TGTGCCAGCAGTTTAACCCTGACAGGAAGACCAAACTACGAGCAGTACTTC.

This chain uses TRBV5-1 with TRBJ1-1; D gene uncertain. The germline V and J ends were trimmed by 4 bases and 3 bases, with 16 bases remaining between them. This CDR3 has 15 amino acids. CDR1 and CDR2 (germline): SGHRS, YFSETQ. The CDR3 DNA follows: TGCGCCAGCAGCGTGAACAGATTTACCGACACTGAAGCTTTCTTT. It yields the protein CASSVNRFTDTEAFF.

This chain uses TRBV30 with TRBJ1-1; possible D gene TRBD1, 6 bases. CDR1 and CDR2 from the germline V gene are GTSNPN and SVGIG (reference sequence). With 3 bases removed from V and 2 bases from J, the gap between germline ends came to 10 bases. This CDR3 is built from 13 residues. CDR3 in DNA: TGTGCCTGGAGAGCGACAGGAAACACTGAAGCTTTCTTT. It translates to CAWRATGNTEAFF. Using reference TRBV30 and TRBJ1-1 for the parts outside the CDR3, the full variable domain is SQTIHQWPATLVQPVGSPLSLECTVEGTSNPNLYWYRQAAGRGLQLLFYSVGIGQISSEVPQNLSASRPQDRQFILSSKKLLLSDSGFYLCAWRATGNTEAFFGQGTRLTVV.

The chain couples TRBV7-8 to TRBJ2-7; perhaps TRBD2 as D (5 bases). This CDR3 has 16 amino acids. V lost 1 base and J 0 bases, leaving 13 bases between the germline ends. In germline, CDR1 is SGHVS, CDR2 FQNEAQ. The CDR3 sequence: CASSLGTHRGSYEQYF. CDR3 in DNA: TGTGCCAGCAGCTTAGGTACCCACCGGGGCTCCTACGAGCAGTACTTC.

V gene TRBV7-2 combines with J gene TRBJ1-4, with a possible D match to TRBD1 (6 bases). Between the trimmed V and J ends, which lost 1 base and 4 bases, there was a span of 10 bases. The CDR3 has 15 amino acids. Germline V gives CDR1 SGHTA, CDR2 FQGNSA. CDR3 DNA sequence: TGTGCCAGCAGCTTAGGTCAACAGGGTAATGAAAAACTGTTTTTT. This encodes CASSLGQQGNEKLFF.

V and J are TRBV5-4 and TRBJ2-6; D remains ambiguous. The V end lost 3 bases, the J end lost 0 bases, and 10 bases lay between the germline ends. The CDR3 has 16 residues. The germline V gene encodes CDR1 SGHNT and CDR2 YYREEE (reference sequence). The chain's CDR3 is CASSSKLSSGANVLTF. CDR3 bases: TGTGCCAGCAGCTCGAAACTGAGCTCTGGGGCCAACGTCCTGACTTTC.